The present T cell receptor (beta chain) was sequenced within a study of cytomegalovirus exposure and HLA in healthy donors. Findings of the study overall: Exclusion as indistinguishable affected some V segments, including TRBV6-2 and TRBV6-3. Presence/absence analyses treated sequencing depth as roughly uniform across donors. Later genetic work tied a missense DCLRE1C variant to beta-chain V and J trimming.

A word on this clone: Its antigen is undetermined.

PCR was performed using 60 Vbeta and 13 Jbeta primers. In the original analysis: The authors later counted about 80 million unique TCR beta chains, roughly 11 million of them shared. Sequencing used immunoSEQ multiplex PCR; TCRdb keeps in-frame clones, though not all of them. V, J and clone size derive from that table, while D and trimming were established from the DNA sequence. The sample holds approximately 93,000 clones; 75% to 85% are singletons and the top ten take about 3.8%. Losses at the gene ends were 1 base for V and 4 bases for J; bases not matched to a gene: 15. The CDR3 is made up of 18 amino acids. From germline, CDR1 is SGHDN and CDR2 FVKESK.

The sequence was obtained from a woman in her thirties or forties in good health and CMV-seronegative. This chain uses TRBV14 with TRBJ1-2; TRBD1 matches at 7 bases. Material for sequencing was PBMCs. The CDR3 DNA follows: TGTGCCAGCAGCCAAGCCTACTGGACAGGAGAAGGGGGCTATGGCTACACCTTC. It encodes CASSQAYWTGEGGYGYTF.